The rows below give T cell receptor beta chains drawn from one sample of a study of Ad26.COV2.S vaccination and SARS-CoV-2 variants. Here immunoSEQ multiplex PCR was the method, and the copy in TCRdb shows in-frame clones only, minus some. The sample holds fewer than 800,000 clones, around 89% seen once. Sample: peripheral blood, taken in a trial of Ad26.COV2.S vaccine versus placebo. These receptors all stem from a person aged 18-65 years who received the Ad26.COV2.S COVID-19 vaccine or a placebo. CDR3s include the opening cysteine and the closing phenylalanine or tryptophan. A D gene is named only where the DNA matches it firmly.

TRBJ2-1	TRBV19	NA	CASSPRERSNEQFF	TGTGCCAGTAGTCCTCGGGAGCGGAGCAATGAGCAGTTCTTC
TRBJ2-5	TRBV27	NA	CASSLPGRETQYF	TGTGCCAGCAGTCTGCCAGGGAGGGAGACCCAGTACTTC
TRBJ2-1	TRBV19	TRBD2	CASSILASGDNEQFF	TGTGCCAGTAGTATTCTCGCTAGCGGGGACAATGAGCAGTTCTTC
TRBJ2-7	TRBV4-2	NA	CASSNRDGAYEQYF	TGTGCCAGCAGCAACCGGGACGGAGCCTACGAGCAGTACTTC
TRBJ2-7	TRBV6-6	NA	CASSYRDEQYF	TGTGCCAGCAGTTATAGGGACGAGCAGTACTTC
TRBJ2-7	TRBV7-9	TRBD2	CASSPMGLAGKEQYF	TGTGCCAGCAGCCCGATGGGACTAGCGGGGAAAGAGCAGTACTTC
TRBJ1-1	TRBV27	NA	CASSSGRTEAFF	TGTGCCAGCAGTTCCGGAAGGACTGAAGCTTTCTTT
TRBJ1-3	TRBV5-1	NA	CASSGSGSGNTIYF	TGCGCCAGCAGCGGGAGTGGTTCTGGAAACACCATATATTTT
TRBJ2-1	TRBV30	NA	CAWTTMGAGEQFF	TGTGCCTGGACTACCATGGGGGCAGGGGAGCAGTTCTTC
TRBJ2-2	TRBV29-1	NA	CSAGDPNTGELFF	TGCAGTGCAGGGGACCCGAACACCGGGGAGCTGTTTTTT
TRBJ2-5	TRBV6-4	NA	CASSRETWGTQYF	TGTGCCAGCAGTCGTGAGACTTGGGGGACCCAGTACTTC
TRBJ1-1	TRBV5-6	TRBD1	CASSWGQPATEAFF	TGTGCCAGCAGCTGGGGACAGCCGGCCACTGAAGCTTTCTTT
TRBJ1-1	TRBV29-1	TRBD1	CSGGQGVTEAFF	TGCAGCGGGGGACAGGGGGTTACTGAAGCTTTCTTT
TRBJ2-1	TRBV3-1/TRBV3-2	NA	CASSPPHPGEQFF	TGTGCCAGCAGCCCGCCTCATCCGGGGGAGCAGTTCTTC